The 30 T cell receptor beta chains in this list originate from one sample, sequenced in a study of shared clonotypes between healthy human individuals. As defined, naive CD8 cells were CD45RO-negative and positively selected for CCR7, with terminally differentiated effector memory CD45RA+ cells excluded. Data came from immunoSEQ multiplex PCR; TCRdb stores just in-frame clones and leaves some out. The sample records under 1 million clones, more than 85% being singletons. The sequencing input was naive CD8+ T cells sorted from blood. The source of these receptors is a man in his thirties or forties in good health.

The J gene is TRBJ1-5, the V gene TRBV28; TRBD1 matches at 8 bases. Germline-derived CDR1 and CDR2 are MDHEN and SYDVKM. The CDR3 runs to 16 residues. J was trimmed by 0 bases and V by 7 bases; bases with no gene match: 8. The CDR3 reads CASTTPRGPSNQPQHF. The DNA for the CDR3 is TGTGCCAGCACCACTCCCAGGGGGCCTAGCAATCAGCCCCAGCATTTT.

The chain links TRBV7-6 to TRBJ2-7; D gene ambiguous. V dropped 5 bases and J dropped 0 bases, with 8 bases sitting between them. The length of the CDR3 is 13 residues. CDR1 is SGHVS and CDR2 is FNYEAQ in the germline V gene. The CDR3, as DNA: TGTGCCAGCAGCATCCGACCCTCCTACGAGCAGTACTTC. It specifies CASSIRPSYEQYF.

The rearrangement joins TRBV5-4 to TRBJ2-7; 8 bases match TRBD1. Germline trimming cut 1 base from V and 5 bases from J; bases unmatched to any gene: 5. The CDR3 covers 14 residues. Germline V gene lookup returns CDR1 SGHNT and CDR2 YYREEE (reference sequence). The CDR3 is CASSLKDRVHEQYF. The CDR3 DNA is TGTGCCAGCAGCTTGAAGGACAGGGTCCACGAGCAGTACTTC.

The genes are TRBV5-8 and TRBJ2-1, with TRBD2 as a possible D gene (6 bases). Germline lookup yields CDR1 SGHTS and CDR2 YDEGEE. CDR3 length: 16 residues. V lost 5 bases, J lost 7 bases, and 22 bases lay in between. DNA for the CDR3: TGTGCCAGCAGGGTATTAATGGTAGCGGAATGGAATGAGCAGTTCTTC. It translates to CASRVLMVAEWNEQFF.

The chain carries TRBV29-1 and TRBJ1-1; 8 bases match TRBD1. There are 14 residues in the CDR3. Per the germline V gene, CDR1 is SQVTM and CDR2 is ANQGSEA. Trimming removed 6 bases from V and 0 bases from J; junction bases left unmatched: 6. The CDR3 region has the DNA TGCAGCGTGGAAAACAGGGGGATGAACACTGAAGCTTTCTTT. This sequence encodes CSVENRGMNTEAFF.

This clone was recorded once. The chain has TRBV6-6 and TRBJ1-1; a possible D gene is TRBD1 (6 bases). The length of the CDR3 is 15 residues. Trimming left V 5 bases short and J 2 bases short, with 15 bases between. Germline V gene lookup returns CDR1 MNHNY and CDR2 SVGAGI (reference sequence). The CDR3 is CASSTGGELNTEAFF. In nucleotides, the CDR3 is TGTGCCAGCAGTACGGGGGGCGAGCTAAACACTGAAGCTTTCTTT.

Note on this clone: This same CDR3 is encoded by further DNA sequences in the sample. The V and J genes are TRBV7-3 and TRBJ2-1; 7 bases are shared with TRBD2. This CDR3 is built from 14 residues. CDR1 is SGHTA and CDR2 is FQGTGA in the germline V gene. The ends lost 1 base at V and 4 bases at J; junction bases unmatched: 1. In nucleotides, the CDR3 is TGTGCCAGCAGCTTAATGGGAGGGTACAATGAGCAGTTCTTC. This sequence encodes CASSLMGGYNEQFF.

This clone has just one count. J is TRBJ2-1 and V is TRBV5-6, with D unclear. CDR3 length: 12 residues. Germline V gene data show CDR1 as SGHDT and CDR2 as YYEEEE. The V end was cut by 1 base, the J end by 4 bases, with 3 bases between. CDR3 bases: TGTGCCAGCAGCTTGAATTACAATGAGCAGTTCTTC. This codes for CASSLNYNEQFF.

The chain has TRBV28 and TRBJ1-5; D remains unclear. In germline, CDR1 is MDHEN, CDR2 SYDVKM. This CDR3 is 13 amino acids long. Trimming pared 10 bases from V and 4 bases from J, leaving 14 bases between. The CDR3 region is CATSRGENQPQHF. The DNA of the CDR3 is TGTGCCACTTCCCGCGGGGAGAATCAGCCCCAGCATTTT.

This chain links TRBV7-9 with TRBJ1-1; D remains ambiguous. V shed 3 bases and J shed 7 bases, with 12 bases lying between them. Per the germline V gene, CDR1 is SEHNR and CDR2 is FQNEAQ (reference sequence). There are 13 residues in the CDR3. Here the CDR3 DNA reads TGTGCCAGCAGCTTGTCTGGGCAGGATGAAGCTTTCTTT. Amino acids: CASSLSGQDEAFF.

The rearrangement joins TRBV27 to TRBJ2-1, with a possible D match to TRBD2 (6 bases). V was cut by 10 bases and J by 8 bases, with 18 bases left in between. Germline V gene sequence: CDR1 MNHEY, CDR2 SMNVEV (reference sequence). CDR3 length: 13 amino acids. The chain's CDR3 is CATISLGGDEQFF. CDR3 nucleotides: TGTGCCACCATCTCTCTCGGGGGAGATGAGCAGTTCTTC.

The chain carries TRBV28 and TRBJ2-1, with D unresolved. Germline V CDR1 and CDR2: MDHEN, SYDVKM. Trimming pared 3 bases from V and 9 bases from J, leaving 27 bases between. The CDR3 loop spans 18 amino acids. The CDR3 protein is CASSLDRARTSPLVEQFF. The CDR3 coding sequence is TGTGCCAGCAGTTTGGATAGGGCCAGGACGAGCCCCCTAGTTGAGCAGTTCTTC.

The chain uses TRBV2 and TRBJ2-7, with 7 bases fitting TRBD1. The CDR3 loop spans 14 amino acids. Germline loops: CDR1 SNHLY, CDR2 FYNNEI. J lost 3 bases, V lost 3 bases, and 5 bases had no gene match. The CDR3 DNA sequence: TGTGCCAGCAGTGATGGGACAGTTATCTACGAGCAGTACTTC. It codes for CASSDGTVIYEQYF.

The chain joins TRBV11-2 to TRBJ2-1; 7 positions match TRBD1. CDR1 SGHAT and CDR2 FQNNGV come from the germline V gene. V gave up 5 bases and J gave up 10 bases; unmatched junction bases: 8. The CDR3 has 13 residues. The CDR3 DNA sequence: TGTGCCAGCAGCCCCGTAGACAGGGCCGAGCAGTTCTTC. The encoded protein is CASSPVDRAEQFF.

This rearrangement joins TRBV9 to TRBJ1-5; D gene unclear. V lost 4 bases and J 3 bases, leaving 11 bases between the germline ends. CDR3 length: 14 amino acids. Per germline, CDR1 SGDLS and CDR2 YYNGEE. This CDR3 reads CASSPTGNNQPQHF. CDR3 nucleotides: TGTGCCAGCAGCCCCACTGGGAACAATCAGCCCCAGCATTTT.

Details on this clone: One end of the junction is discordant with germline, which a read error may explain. CDR3 in amino acids: CASSLGRGETQYF. The CDR3 DNA is TGTGCTAGCAGCTTAGGCAGGGGGGAGACCCAGTACTTC. The chain combines TRBV7-7 with TRBJ2-5; 7 positions match TRBD1. This CDR3 is built from 13 residues. Germline loops: CDR1 SSHAT, CDR2 FNYEAQ (reference sequence).

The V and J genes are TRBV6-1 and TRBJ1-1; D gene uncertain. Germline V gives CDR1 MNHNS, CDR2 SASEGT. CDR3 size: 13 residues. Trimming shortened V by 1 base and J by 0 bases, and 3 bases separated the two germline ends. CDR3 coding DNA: TGTGCCAGCAGTGAAGATCTGAACACTGAAGCTTTCTTT. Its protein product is CASSEDLNTEAFF.

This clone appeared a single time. CDR3 region: CASSPRLADFSYNEQFF. CDR3 coding DNA: TGTGCCAGCAGCCCCAGACTAGCGGATTTTTCCTACAATGAGCAGTTCTTC. J is TRBJ2-1 and V is TRBV9, with 9 bases that match TRBD2. Germline V gene data show CDR1 as SGDLS and CDR2 as YYNGEE. CDR3 size: 17 residues. Losses at the gene ends were 4 bases for V and 1 base for J; bases not matched to a gene: 9. Using reference TRBV9 and TRBJ2-1 for the parts outside the CDR3, the full variable domain is DSGVTQTPKHLITATGQRVTLRCSPRSGDLSVYWYQQSLDQGLQFLIQYYNGEERAKGNILERFSAQQFPDLHSELNLSSLELGDSALYFCASSPRLADFSYNEQFFGPGTRLTVL.

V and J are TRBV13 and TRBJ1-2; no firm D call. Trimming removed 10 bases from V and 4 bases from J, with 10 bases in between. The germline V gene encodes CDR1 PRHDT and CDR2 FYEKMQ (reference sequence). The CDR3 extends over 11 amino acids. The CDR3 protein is CANLRLYGYTF. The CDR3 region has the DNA TGTGCCAACCTGAGGCTCTATGGCTACACCTTC.

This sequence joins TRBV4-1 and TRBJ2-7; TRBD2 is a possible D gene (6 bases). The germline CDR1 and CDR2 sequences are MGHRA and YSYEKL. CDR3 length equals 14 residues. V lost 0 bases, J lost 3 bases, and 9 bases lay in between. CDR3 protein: CASSQEPSDYEQYF. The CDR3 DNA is TGCGCCAGCAGCCAAGAACCTAGCGACTACGAGCAGTACTTC.

The CDR3 nucleotides read TGCGCCAGCAGCCCGCCGGGACTAGCGGGAGACAATGAGCAGTTCTTC. Amino acids: CASSPPGLAGDNEQFF. The chain has TRBV4-1 and TRBJ2-1, with 14 bases identical to TRBD2. In germline, CDR1 is MGHRA, CDR2 YSYEKL. With V trimmed by 4 bases and J by 5 bases, 4 bases remained unmatched. The CDR3 sequence is 16 residues long.

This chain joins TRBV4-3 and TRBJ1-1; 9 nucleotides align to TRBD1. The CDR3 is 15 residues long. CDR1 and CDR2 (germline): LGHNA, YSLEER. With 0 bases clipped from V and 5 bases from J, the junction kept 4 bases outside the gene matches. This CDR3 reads CASSQEDRGFTEAFF. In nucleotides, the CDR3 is TGCGCCAGCAGCCAAGAGGACAGGGGTTTTACTGAAGCTTTCTTT.

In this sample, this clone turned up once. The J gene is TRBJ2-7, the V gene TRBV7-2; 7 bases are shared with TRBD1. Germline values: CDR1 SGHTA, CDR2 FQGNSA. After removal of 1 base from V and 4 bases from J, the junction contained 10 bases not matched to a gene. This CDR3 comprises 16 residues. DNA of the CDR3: TGTGCCAGCAGCTTAGGTCCCCCGGCAGGGGGATACGAGCAGTACTTC. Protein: CASSLGPPAGGYEQYF.

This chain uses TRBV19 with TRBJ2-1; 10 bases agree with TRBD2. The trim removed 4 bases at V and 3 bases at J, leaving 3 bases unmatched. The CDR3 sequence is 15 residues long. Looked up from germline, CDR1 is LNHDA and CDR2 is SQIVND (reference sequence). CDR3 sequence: CASSREREGYNEQFF. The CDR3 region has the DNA TGTGCCAGTAGTAGGGAGCGGGAGGGCTACAATGAGCAGTTCTTC.

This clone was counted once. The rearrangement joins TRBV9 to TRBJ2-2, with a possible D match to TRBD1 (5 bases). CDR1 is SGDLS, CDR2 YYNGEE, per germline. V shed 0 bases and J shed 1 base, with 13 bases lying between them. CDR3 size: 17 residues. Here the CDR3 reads CASSVALGAENTGELFF. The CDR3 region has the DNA TGTGCCAGCAGCGTAGCTCTAGGGGCTGAGAACACCGGGGAGCTGTTTTTT.

The CDR3 DNA reads TGTGCCAGCAGCGCCCCAGGTACTAGCACAGATACGCAGTATTTT. Amino acids: CASSAPGTSTDTQYF. The gene calls are TRBV9 and TRBJ2-3; no clear D gene. Trimming removed 3 bases from V and 0 bases from J, with 11 bases in between. The CDR3 has 15 residues. CDR1 SGDLS and CDR2 YYNGEE come from the germline V gene.

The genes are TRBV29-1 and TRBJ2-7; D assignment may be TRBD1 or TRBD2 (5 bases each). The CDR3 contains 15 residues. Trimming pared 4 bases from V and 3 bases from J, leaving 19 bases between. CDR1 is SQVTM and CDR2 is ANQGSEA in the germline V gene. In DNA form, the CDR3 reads TGCAGCGTTGTACAGGAGGCCGGCCTAAACTACGAGCAGTACTTC. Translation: CSVVQEAGLNYEQYF.

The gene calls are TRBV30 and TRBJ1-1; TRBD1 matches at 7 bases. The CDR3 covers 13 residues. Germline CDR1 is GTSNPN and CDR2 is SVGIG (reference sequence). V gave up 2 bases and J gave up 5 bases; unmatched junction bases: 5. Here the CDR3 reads CAWSTGEGTEAFF. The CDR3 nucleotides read TGTGCCTGGAGTACAGGGGAGGGGACTGAAGCTTTCTTT.

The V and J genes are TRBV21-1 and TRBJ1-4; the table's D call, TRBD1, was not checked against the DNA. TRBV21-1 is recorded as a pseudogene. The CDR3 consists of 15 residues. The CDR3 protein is CASSFPDRPNEKLFF. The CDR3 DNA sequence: TGTGCCAGCAGCTTCCCGGACAGGCCGAATGAAAAACTGTTTTTT.

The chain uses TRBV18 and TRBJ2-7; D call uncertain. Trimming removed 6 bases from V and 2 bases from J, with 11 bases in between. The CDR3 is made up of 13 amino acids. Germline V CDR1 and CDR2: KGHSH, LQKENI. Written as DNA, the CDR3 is TGTGCCAGCTCCACGACATCCCCCTACGAGCAGTACTTC. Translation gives CASSTTSPYEQYF.